These T cell receptor beta chains were read from a single sample in a study of T cell responses to AZD1222 COVID-19 vaccine. Some clones are missing from TCRdb's copy, which holds only in-frame ones; the method was immunoSEQ multiplex PCR. This table has approximately 80,000 clones, around 82% appearing once. Sequencing used peripheral blood, obtained on day 0 of AZD1222 vaccination. Every receptor here comes from an adult in good health. Each CDR3 is given with its conserved first and last residue. Fields, in order: J gene, clone size, V gene, CDR3 length, D gene, CDR3 DNA, CDR3 protein. The D gene is left open where the match is weak. Some rows have no size entry. The others give once, few or many, or a class for an expanded clone.

J: TRBJ2-1
size: -
V: TRBV19
length: 17
D: TRBD2
DNA: TGTGCCAGTAGTCCGGCTAGCGGGAGTATAAAACGCAATGAGCAGTTCTTC
CDR3: CASSPASGSIKRNEQFF

J: TRBJ2-5
size: -
V: TRBV18
length: 13
D: -
DNA: TGTGCCAGCTCACGCACAGGGCCGGAGACCCAGTACTTC
CDR3: CASSRTGPETQYF

J: TRBJ1-2
size: once
V: TRBV6-5
length: 14
D: -
DNA: TGTGCCAGCAGAAACCAGGGGACTAACTATGGCTACACCTTC
CDR3: CASRNQGTNYGYTF

J: TRBJ2-7
size: once
V: TRBV18
length: 15
D: TRBD1
DNA: TGTGCCAGCTCAAAGCGGGACAGGGGGCCCTACGAGCAGTACTTC
CDR3: CASSKRDRGPYEQYF

J: TRBJ2-2
size: once
V: TRBV4-2
length: 16
D: TRBD2
DNA: TGTGCCAGCAGCCAGTTGACTAGCGGCGGCACCGGGGAGCTGTTTTTT
CDR3: CASSQLTSGGTGELFF

J: TRBJ2-2
size: -
V: TRBV7-2
length: 18
D: TRBD2
DNA: TGTGCCAGCAGCTCAGCCGTTGCTAGCGGGAGGGCCGTCGGGGAGCTGTTTTTT
CDR3: CASSSAVASGRAVGELFF

J: TRBJ2-2
size: -
V: TRBV9
length: 16
D: TRBD1
DNA: TGTGCCAGCAGCGTACGACAGGGTAGGCTCACCGGGGAGCTGTTTTTT
CDR3: CASSVRQGRLTGELFF

J: TRBJ2-1
size: -
V: TRBV7-7
length: 16
D: TRBD2
DNA: TGTGCCAGCAGTCCCCAGTTTACGGGAGGCAACAATGAGCAGTTCTTC
CDR3: CASSPQFTGGNNEQFF

J: TRBJ1-3
size: -
V: TRBV5-4
length: 15
D: TRBD1
DNA: TGTGCCAGCAGCCAAGGACAGGGTACGGGAAACACCATATATTTT
CDR3: CASSQGQGTGNTIYF

J: TRBJ1-5
size: -
V: TRBV19
length: 17
D: TRBD1
DNA: TGTGCCAGTAGTCTCGGACAGGGTAGAACTGGCAATCAGCCCCAGCATTTT
CDR3: CASSLGQGRTGNQPQHF

J: TRBJ1-2
size: -
V: TRBV19
length: 16
D: TRBD1
DNA: TGTGCCAGTAGTATAGTACGACAGGGACCTAACTATGGCTACACCTTC
CDR3: CASSIVRQGPNYGYTF

J: TRBJ1-1
size: few
V: TRBV11-3
length: 15
D: -
DNA: TGTGCCAGCAGCTTAGATGGGGGGCTTGGCACTGAAGCTTTCTTT
CDR3: CASSLDGGLGTEAFF

J: TRBJ2-3
size: -
V: TRBV16
length: 12
D: -
DNA: TGTGCCAGCAGCCAATCCTGGGATACGCAGTATTTT
CDR3: CASSQSWDTQYF

J: TRBJ2-7
size: -
V: TRBV6-1
length: 14
D: TRBD1
DNA: TGTGCCAGCAGTGACAAGCGACAGGGATACGAGCAGTACTTC
CDR3: CASSDKRQGYEQYF

J: TRBJ2-1
size: -
V: TRBV2
length: 13
D: -
DNA: TGTGCCAGCAGGATGAGGGAGATCGATGAGCAGTTCTTC
CDR3: CASRMREIDEQFF

J: TRBJ2-6
size: -
V: TRBV19
length: 16
D: TRBD1
DNA: TGTGCCAGTACGACAGGGACCAACTCTGGGGCCAACGTCCTGACTTTC
CDR3: CASTTGTNSGANVLTF

J: TRBJ2-7
size: -
V: TRBV14
length: 15
D: TRBD2
DNA: TGTGCCAGCAGCCGAACTAGCGGGATCCTGGGTGAGCAGTACTTC
CDR3: CASSRTSGILGEQYF

J: TRBJ1-3
size: -
V: TRBV28
length: 16
D: TRBD1
DNA: TGTGCCAGCAGGGGGACAGGGAACCCCTCTGGAAACACCATATATTTT
CDR3: CASRGTGNPSGNTIYF

J: TRBJ2-3
size: -
V: TRBV18
length: 13
D: -
DNA: TGTGCCAGCTCACGTACTAGCCCAGATACACAGTATTTT
CDR3: CASSRTSPDTQYF

J: TRBJ2-5
size: few
V: TRBV10-3
length: 15
D: TRBD1
DNA: TGTGCCATCAGTGGGACAGGGGGCATGGGGGAGACCCAGTACTTC
CDR3: CAISGTGGMGETQYF

J: TRBJ2-2
size: -
V: TRBV19
length: 14
D: TRBD1
DNA: TGTGCCAGTAGTACAGGACAGGACACCGGGGAGCTGTTTTTT
CDR3: CASSTGQDTGELFF

J: TRBJ2-7
size: once
V: TRBV5-1
length: 18
D: TRBD2
DNA: TGCGCCAGCAGCTTGCACGGACTAGCGGCACCAAGCTCCTACGAGCAGTACTTC
CDR3: CASSLHGLAAPSSYEQYF

J: TRBJ1-5
size: -
V: TRBV10-2
length: 14
D: -
DNA: TGCGCCAGCAGTGAGTTAGGTGAGAATCAGCCCCAGCATTTT
CDR3: CASSELGENQPQHF

J: TRBJ2-3
size: -
V: TRBV19
length: 14
D: TRBD2
DNA: TGTGCCAGTTGTCCGGGACTAAGGACAGATACGCAGTATTTT
CDR3: CASCPGLRTDTQYF

J: TRBJ2-3
size: -
V: TRBV7-7
length: 15
D: TRBD2
DNA: TGTGCCAGCAGTCAGACTAGCGGGAGTGCAGATACGCAGTATTTT
CDR3: CASSQTSGSADTQYF

J: TRBJ1-6
size: -
V: TRBV5-1
length: 17
D: -
DNA: TGCGCCAGCAGCTTGTTGAGCCAGGGCGGATATAATTCACCCCTCCACTTT
CDR3: CASSLLSQGGYNSPLHF

J: TRBJ1-5
size: few
V: TRBV5-8
length: 16
D: -
DNA: TGTGCCAGCAGCTTGGCGGGGGGCAAGAGCAATCAGCCCCAGCATTTT
CDR3: CASSLAGGKSNQPQHF

J: TRBJ2-2
size: -
V: TRBV5-1
length: 16
D: -
DNA: TGCGCCAGCAGCTTGATGCCCAGGGGGAACACCGGGGAGCTGTTTTTT
CDR3: CASSLMPRGNTGELFF

J: TRBJ2-1
size: once
V: TRBV7-8
length: 15
D: -
DNA: TGTGCCAGCAGCCAAAGCGGGTGGGAGAACAATGAGCAGTTCTTC
CDR3: CASSQSGWENNEQFF

J: TRBJ2-4
size: -
V: TRBV9
length: 18
D: TRBD2
DNA: TGTGCCAGCAGCGTAGAGCTAGCGGGGGGGCCCGGCAAAAACATTCAGTACTTC
CDR3: CASSVELAGGPGKNIQYF

J: TRBJ1-5
size: -
V: TRBV6-5
length: 14
D: -
DNA: TGTGCCAGCAGTCGTCGTCAGGGTCATCAGCCCCAGCATTTT
CDR3: CASSRRQGHQPQHF

J: TRBJ2-3
size: -
V: TRBV4-1
length: 14
D: -
DNA: TGCGCCGCCGGGGGGAGGGGGCTGGGGGATACGCAGTATTTT
CDR3: CAAGGRGLGDTQYF

J: TRBJ1-1
size: -
V: TRBV18
length: 12
D: -
DNA: TGTGCCAGCTCACCAAGGGCCACTGAAGCTTTCTTT
CDR3: CASSPRATEAFF

J: TRBJ2-1
size: -
V: TRBV28
length: 18
D: TRBD2
DNA: TGTGCCAGCAGTTTAGGACTAGCGGGACCCCTCTCCTACAATGAGCAGTTCTTC
CDR3: CASSLGLAGPLSYNEQFF

J: TRBJ1-1
size: -
V: TRBV5-1
length: 14
D: TRBD1
DNA: TGCGCCAGCAGCTTGGAACAGGGGGTCACTGAAGCTTTCTTT
CDR3: CASSLEQGVTEAFF

J: TRBJ1-6
size: -
V: TRBV6-5
length: 15
D: TRBD1
DNA: TGTGCCAGCAGTTGGACAGGGGGCGCAGATTCACCCCTCCACTTT
CDR3: CASSWTGGADSPLHF

J: TRBJ1-5
size: -
V: TRBV3-1/TRBV3-2
length: 13
D: -
DNA: TGTGCCAGCAGCCAAGCGATACTTCAGCCCCAGCATTTT
CDR3: CASSQAILQPQHF

J: TRBJ1-3
size: -
V: TRBV4-1
length: 15
D: -
DNA: TGCGCCAGCAGCCAAGTTCCTTCCTCTGGAAACACCATATATTTT
CDR3: CASSQVPSSGNTIYF

J: TRBJ1-6
size: -
V: TRBV5-1
length: 14
D: TRBD1
DNA: TGCGCCAGCAGTCCCGGGACAGGGAATTCACCCCTCCACTTT
CDR3: CASSPGTGNSPLHF

J: TRBJ1-2
size: -
V: TRBV12-3/TRBV12-4
length: 13
D: -
DNA: TGTGCCAGCAAAGCAGAGGGGCCGGGCGGCTACACCTTC
CDR3: CASKAEGPGGYTF

J: TRBJ2-2
size: -
V: TRBV3-1/TRBV3-2
length: 14
D: -
DNA: TGTGCCAGCAGCCTCACTTCGAACACCGGGGAGCTGTTTTTT
CDR3: CASSLTSNTGELFF

J: TRBJ1-1
size: -
V: TRBV11-2
length: 15
D: -
DNA: TGTGCCAGCAGCTTAGAACTCAGGGAGAACACTGAAGCTTTCTTT
CDR3: CASSLELRENTEAFF

J: TRBJ1-6
size: -
V: TRBV2
length: 15
D: TRBD1
DNA: TGTGCCAGCAGTGCCCCCGGACAGGGGAGCTCACCCCTCCACTTT
CDR3: CASSAPGQGSSPLHF

J: TRBJ1-2
size: few
V: TRBV5-1
length: 16
D: TRBD1
DNA: TGCGCCAGCAGCTTGGCCCTGACAGGGGGCCAGGGGGGCTACACCTTC
CDR3: CASSLALTGGQGGYTF

J: TRBJ2-5
size: -
V: TRBV18
length: 16
D: -
DNA: TGTGCCAGCTCACCAAGACGGGCGGGTCTCCAAGAGACCCAGTACTTC
CDR3: CASSPRRAGLQETQYF

J: TRBJ2-4
size: -
V: TRBV7-6
length: 17
D: TRBD1
DNA: TGTGCCAGCAGCTCCGGGACAGGGAGCTTAGCCAAAAACATTCAGTACTTC
CDR3: CASSSGTGSLAKNIQYF

J: TRBJ2-1
size: -
V: TRBV4-1
length: 13
D: TRBD1
DNA: TGCGCCAGCTGCGCACAGGGGGCCGATGAGCAGTTCTTC
CDR3: CASCAQGADEQFF

J: TRBJ1-5
size: once
V: TRBV27
length: 18
D: -
DNA: TGTGCCAGCAGTTTATCGAAGAGAGGGGATTATAGCAATCAGCCCCAGCATTTT
CDR3: CASSLSKRGDYSNQPQHF

J: TRBJ1-1
size: -
V: TRBV12-3/TRBV12-4
length: 13
D: -
DNA: TGTGCCAGCAGCCGCTACAGGGACACTGAAGCTTTCTTT
CDR3: CASSRYRDTEAFF

J: TRBJ1-5
size: few
V: TRBV5-6
length: 14
D: -
DNA: TGTGCCAGCAGCTCGGGACTTCTCAATCAGCCCCAGCATTTT
CDR3: CASSSGLLNQPQHF

J: TRBJ1-2
size: -
V: TRBV12-3/TRBV12-4
length: 11
D: -
DNA: TGTGCCAGCAGTTCAGGGCTGGGCTACACCTTC
CDR3: CASSSGLGYTF

J: TRBJ2-3
size: once
V: TRBV7-2
length: 16
D: TRBD2
DNA: TGTGCCAGCAGCCCCCGACTAGCGGGAGGGCCAGATACGCAGTATTTT
CDR3: CASSPRLAGGPDTQYF

J: TRBJ2-1
size: -
V: TRBV5-1
length: 14
D: TRBD1
DNA: TGCGCCAGCAGCCCGGGACAGGAGTACAATGAGCAGTTCTTC
CDR3: CASSPGQEYNEQFF